This T cell receptor beta chain was profiled in a study of T cells in Graves' hyperthyroidism and ophthalmopathy. TCR beta CDR3 region amplification was performed from RNA transcripts. An initial round of RT-PCR targeting the TCR CDR3 relied on the HTBI primer set. TCRdb called the multiplex PCR reads again in MiXCR, with one record for every CDR3 protein. The repertoire holds more than 35,000 distinct CDR3 sequences, around 45% seen once, with roughly 32% in the top ten. At least ten counts were recorded for this clonotype. Trimming cost V 6 bases and J 7 bases; bases outside gene matches: 9. CDR1 SNHLY and CDR2 FYNNEI come from the germline V gene. This CDR3 comprises 14 residues.

The sample was peripheral blood or thyroid tissue (not recorded which). The clonotype was recovered from a woman aged 45 to 65 with Graves' hyperthyroidism. The V call is TRBV2, the J call TRBJ1-2, with TRBD1 matching 9 bases. The CDR3 loop reads CASSRDRESSGYTF. CDR3 coding DNA: TGTGCCAGCAGCCGGGACAGGGAGTCAAGTGGCTACACCTTC. Full variable domain (outside the CDR3, taken from reference TRBV2 and TRBJ1-2): EPEVTQTPSHQVTQMGQEVILRCVPISNHLYFYWYRQILGQKVEFLVSFYNNEISEKSEIFDDQFSVERPDGSNFTLKIRSTKLEDSAMYFCASSRDRESSGYTFGSGTRLTVV.